The 17 T cell receptor beta chains in this list originate from one sample, sequenced in a study of T cells in Graves' hyperthyroidism and ophthalmopathy. There were TCR beta CDR3 regions amplified from RNA transcripts. The HTBI set primed first-round TCR CDR3 RT-PCR. TCRdb reanalysed the multiplex PCR reads using MiXCR and keeps one entry per CDR3 protein. Of just under 750,000 distinct CDR3 sequences in the sample, roughly 32% are singletons; the top ten hold around 29%. The sample taken for sequencing was blood. The receptors shown here come from a woman in her 40s with Graves' hyperthyroidism.

This clonotype was seen more than once but under ten times. The chain has TRBV7-9 and TRBJ2-2, with D unresolved. Germline CDR1 reads SEHNR; CDR2 reads FQNEAQ (reference sequence). V dropped 1 base and J dropped 0 bases, with 9 bases sitting between them. The CDR3 has 16 residues. The CDR3 protein is CASSLVNTANTGELFF. Here the CDR3 DNA reads TGTGCCAGCAGCTTAGTTAATACAGCGAACACCGGGGAGCTGTTTTTT.

This clonotype was seen more than once but under ten times. This chain connects TRBV10-1 to TRBJ2-5; TRBD1 agrees at 7 bases. V trimming: 0 bases; J trimming: 1 base; junction bases outside the gene matches: 8. The CDR3 contains 17 residues. CDR1 is WNHNN and CDR2 is SYGVQD in the germline V gene (reference sequence). The CDR3 DNA reads TGCGCCAGCAGTGAGTCGACCCAGACAGGGTCCCAAGAGACCCAGTACTTC. It encodes CASSESTQTGSQETQYF.

A remark on this clonotype: This sequence may be a read error, since a much larger clone differs from it by one base. The chain carries TRBV5-6 and TRBJ1-6; tentatively, D is TRBD1 (5 bases). Germline CDR1 is SGHDT and CDR2 is YYEEEE. Trimming took 3 bases from V and 9 from J, leaving 19 bases between them. This CDR3 is 16 amino acids long. CDR3 nucleotides: TGTGCCAGCAGCTCTACCGGGACGACCCCGGGTTCACCCCTCCACTTT. Its translation: CASSSTGTTPGSPLHF. Combining the CDR3 with reference TRBV5-6 and TRBJ1-6 gives the whole variable domain DAGVTQSPTHLIKTRGQQVTLRCSPKSGHDTVSWYQQALGQGPQFIFQYYEEEERQRGNFPDRFSGHQFPNYSSELNVNALLLGDSALYLCASSSTGTTPGSPLHFGNGTRLTVT.

The chain employs TRBV12-3 or TRBV12-4 and TRBJ2-1; 9 bases agree with TRBD1. With 6 bases clipped from V and 6 bases from J, the junction kept 6 bases outside the gene matches. This CDR3 contains 14 residues. This CDR3 reads CASRRDRASNEQFF. CDR3 sequence (DNA): TGTGCCAGCAGACGGGACAGGGCGAGCAATGAGCAGTTCTTC.

Many counts were recorded for this clonotype. The V call is TRBV7-9, the J call TRBJ1-2, with a weak D call TRBD1 (5 bases). This CDR3 has 13 amino acids. Trimming cost V 6 bases and J 8 bases, with 16 bases left between them. Germline assignment: CDR1 SEHNR and CDR2 FQNEAQ (reference sequence). CDR3 loop: CASRPRLEGGYTF. In DNA, the CDR3 is TGTGCCAGCAGACCCAGACTCGAGGGGGGCTACACCTTC. Full variable domain (outside the CDR3, taken from reference TRBV7-9 and TRBJ1-2): DTGVSQNPRHKITKRGQNVTFRCDPISEHNRLYWYRQTLGQGPEFLTYFQNEAQLEKSRLLSDRFSAERPKGSFSTLEIQRTEQGDSAMYLCASRPRLEGGYTFGSGTRLTVV.

This chain joins TRBV12-3 or TRBV12-4 and TRBJ1-2; no clear D. This CDR3 has 12 residues. V was cut by 6 bases and J by 8 bases, with 13 bases left in between. The CDR3 nucleotides are TGTGCCAGCAGCAGGACGCCATACGGCTACACCTTC. Translation gives CASSRTPYGYTF.

This clonotype was seen ten or more times. The chain recombines TRBV6-6 with TRBJ1-5; D might be TRBD1 (5 bases). Germline CDR1 is MNHNY and CDR2 is SVGAGI (reference sequence). V gave up 10 bases and J gave up 1 base, with 8 bases separating them. The CDR3 loop spans 12 amino acids. DNA for the CDR3: TGTGCCACTAGGGACAGCAATCAGCCCCAGCATTTT. Translated: CATRDSNQPQHF.

This clonotype was seen at least ten times. The J gene is TRBJ2-7, the V gene TRBV20-1; 11 nucleotides match TRBD2. This CDR3 has 14 amino acids. Germline lookup yields CDR1 DFQATT and CDR2 SNEGSKA (reference sequence). Trimming cost V 3 bases and J 2 bases; bases outside gene matches: 3. CDR3 amino acids: CSASAGLAAYEQYF. CDR3 nucleotide sequence: TGCAGTGCTAGTGCGGGACTAGCGGCCTACGAGCAGTACTTC.

This clonotype was seen at least ten times. This sequence joins TRBV7-6 and TRBJ1-6; TRBD1 might be the D (6 bases). V gave up 6 bases and J gave up 4 bases, with 10 bases separating them. This CDR3 is 14 amino acids long. The germline CDR1 and CDR2 sequences are SGHVS and FNYEAQ. For the CDR3, the DNA is TGTGCCAGCAGTCGGACAGCTTATAATTCACCCCTCCACTTT. Encoded protein: CASSRTAYNSPLHF.

This clonotype was found a few times. The gene calls are TRBV19 and TRBJ2-5; D is perhaps TRBD1 (5 bases). The V gene lost 4 bases and the J gene lost 1 base, with 25 bases spanning the gap. This CDR3 comprises 19 residues. CDR1 is LNHDA, CDR2 SQIVND, per germline (reference sequence). The CDR3 sequence is CASSTRPYSRQPGQETQYF. In nucleotides, the CDR3 is TGTGCCAGTAGTACTAGACCTTACTCACGACAGCCCGGCCAAGAGACCCAGTACTTC.

V is TRBV7-6 and J is TRBJ1-3; D possibly corresponds to TRBD1 (5 bases). The germline CDR1 and CDR2 sequences are SGHVS and FNYEAQ. There are 18 residues in the CDR3. The V gene lost 5 bases and the J gene lost 2 bases, with 22 bases spanning the gap. CDR3 loop: CASSQGAQRGAAGNTIYF. In nucleotides, the CDR3 is TGTGCCAGCAGCCAAGGGGCGCAGAGGGGAGCCGCTGGAAACACCATATATTTT.

A word on this clonotype: One end of the junction fails to match germline, which may point to a read error. The J gene is TRBJ1-3, the V gene TRBV2; D not resolved. The CDR3 totals 12 residues. Germline V CDR1 and CDR2: SNHLY, FYNNEI. The CDR3 region is CASSIVGDTIYF. The CDR3 coding sequence is TGTGCCAGCAGTATAGTTGGAGACACCATATATTTT.

About this clonotype: It may be a read error: a sequence one base away is much more abundant. The chain carries TRBV5-1 and TRBJ1-4; the D gene is possibly TRBD1 (5 bases). The CDR3 is 13 residues long. From germline, CDR1 is SGHRS and CDR2 YFSETQ. The CDR3 sequence: CASNDSPNEKLIF. In DNA, the CDR3 is TGCGCCAGCAACGACAGCCCAAATGAAAAACTGATTTTT.

Turning to this clonotype: Being one base from a much bigger clone, this may be a read error. The chain employs TRBV12-3 or TRBV12-4 and TRBJ1-1; D ambiguous. V was pared by 8 bases and J by 1 base, with 11 bases between. This CDR3 has 13 residues. The CDR3 coding sequence is TGTGCCAGCGGCATGACGGAGAACACTGAAGCTTTCTTT. This gives the protein CASGMTENTEAFF.

This clonotype was counted only a few times. A much larger clone is a single base away; this may be a read error. The chain carries TRBV12-3 or TRBV12-4 and TRBJ1-2; the D gene is possibly TRBD1 (5 bases). Trimming left V 4 bases short and J 5 bases short, with 8 bases between. The CDR3 has 12 amino acids. CDR3 in amino acids: CASSWGGYGYTF. In nucleotides, the CDR3 is TGTGCCAGCAGTTGGGGGGGTTATGGCTACACCTTC.

This clonotype showed up many times. The V and J genes are TRBV20-1 and TRBJ1-5; possible D gene TRBD1, 6 bases. Deletions cut 0 bases from V and 6 bases from J, with 15 bases between. The CDR3 contains 15 residues. Germline V lookup: CDR1 DFQATT, CDR2 SNEGSKA (reference sequence). The CDR3 sequence is CSARDRGQGAQPQHF. The CDR3 coding sequence is TGCAGTGCTAGAGATCGGGGGCAGGGAGCTCAGCCCCAGCATTTT.

To note about this clonotype: This may be a read error, as it is one base from a much larger clone. Written as DNA, the CDR3 is TGTGCCAGCAGTTTAAACCAGGGAACTGAAGCTTCCTTT. This sequence encodes CASSLNQGTEASF. The chain combines TRBV12-3 or TRBV12-4 with TRBJ1-1; D might be TRBD1 (5 bases). The length of the CDR3 is 13 residues.